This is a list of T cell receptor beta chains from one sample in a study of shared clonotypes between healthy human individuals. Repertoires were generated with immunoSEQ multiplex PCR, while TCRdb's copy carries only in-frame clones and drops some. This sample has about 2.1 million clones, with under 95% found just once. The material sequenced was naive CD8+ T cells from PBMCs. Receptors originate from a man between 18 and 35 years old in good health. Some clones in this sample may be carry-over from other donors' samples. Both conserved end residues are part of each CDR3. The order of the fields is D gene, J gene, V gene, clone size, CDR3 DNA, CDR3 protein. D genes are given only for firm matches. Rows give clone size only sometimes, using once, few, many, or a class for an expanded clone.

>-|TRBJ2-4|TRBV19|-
TGTGCCAGTACCGATTTTGTAGCCAAAAACATTCAGTACTTC
CASTDFVAKNIQYF
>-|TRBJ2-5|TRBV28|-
TGTGCCAGCAGTTTCAGGGCCCAAGAGACCCAGTACTTC
CASSFRAQETQYF
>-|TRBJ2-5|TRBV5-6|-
TGTGCCAGCGGGTCCTCAGCGGGCTTTAAAGAGACCCAGTACTTC
CASGSSAGFKETQYF
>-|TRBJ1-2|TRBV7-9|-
TGTGCCAGCAGCTCGGCGGGCAGGGCTTCTAACTATGGCTACACCTTC
CASSSAGRASNYGYTF
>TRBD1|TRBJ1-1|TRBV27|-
TGTGCCAGCAGTTTATCCCCGACAGGGGACACTGAAGCTTTCTTT
CASSLSPTGDTEAFF
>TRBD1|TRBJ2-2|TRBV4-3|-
TGCGCCAGCAGCCAGGACAGGGGGCTGGGCGACACCGGGGAGCTGTTTTTT
CASSQDRGLGDTGELFF
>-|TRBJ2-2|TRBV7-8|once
TGTGCCAGCAGCTTAGTGACCACCGGGGAGCTGTTTTTT
CASSLVTTGELFF
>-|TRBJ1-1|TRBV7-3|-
TGTGCCAGCAGCTTAACATGGGGGGCTGAAGCTTTCTTT
CASSLTWGAEAFF
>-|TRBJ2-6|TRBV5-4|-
TGTGCCAGCAGCTTGGCCGGGGGGGCCAACGTCCTGACTTTC
CASSLAGGANVLTF
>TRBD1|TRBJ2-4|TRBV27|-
TGTGCCAGCAGCAAAACAGGGGTCGGCAAAAACATTCAGTACTTC
CASSKTGVGKNIQYF
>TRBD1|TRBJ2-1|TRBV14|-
TGTGCCAGCAGCCCAGGTTTCCGGGACAGGGAGTTCTTC
CASSPGFRDREFF
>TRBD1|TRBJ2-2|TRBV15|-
TGTGCCACCAGCGCCCGGGACAGGAACACCGGGGAGCTGTTTTTT
CATSARDRNTGELFF
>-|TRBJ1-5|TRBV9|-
TGTGCCAGCAGCGTTGGGTCCAATCAGCCCCAGCATTTT
CASSVGSNQPQHF
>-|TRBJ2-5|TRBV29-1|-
TGCAGCGGGGATCAAGGGGCGCGGAGGGAGACCCAGTACTTC
CSGDQGARRETQYF
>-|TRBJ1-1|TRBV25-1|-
TGTGCCAGCAGTGAATGGGGCGGGGCGGGGAACACTGAAGCTTTCTTT
CASSEWGGAGNTEAFF
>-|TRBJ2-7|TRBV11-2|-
TGTGCCAGCAGCGACGGGTACGAGCAGTACTTC
CASSDGYEQYF
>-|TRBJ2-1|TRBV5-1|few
TGCGCCAGCAGCTTGGGGGGCTACAATGAGCAGTTCTTC
CASSLGGYNEQFF
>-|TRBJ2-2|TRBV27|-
TGTGCCAGCAGTTTACTCCTGGCCGGGGAGCTGTTTTTT
CASSLLLAGELFF
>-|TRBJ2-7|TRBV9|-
TGTGCCAGCAGTGGCGGGCACTCCTACGAGCAGTACTTC
CASSGGHSYEQYF
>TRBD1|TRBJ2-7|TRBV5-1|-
TGCGCCAGCAGTCCCCGGGACAGGGGGTCCGAGCAGTACTTC
CASSPRDRGSEQYF
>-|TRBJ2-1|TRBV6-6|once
TGTGCCAGCACTGGGGCTGGCGAGCAGTTCTTC
CASTGAGEQFF
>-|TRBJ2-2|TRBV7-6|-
TGTGCCAGCAGCCGAGAACGGGGGAACACCGGGGAGCTGTTTTTT
CASSRERGNTGELFF
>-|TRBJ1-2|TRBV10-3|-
TGTGCCATCAGTGGATGGACGGGACCGCTTAAAGCTAACTATGGCTACACCTTC
CAISGWTGPLKANYGYTF
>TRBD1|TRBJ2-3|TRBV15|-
TGTGCCACCGGACAGGTCTCAATCTTCGGCACAGATACGCAGTATTTT
CATGQVSIFGTDTQYF
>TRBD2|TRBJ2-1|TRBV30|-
TGTGCCTGTAAACCCCCCCCTAGCGGGAGGGTTACTGAGCAGTTCTTC
CACKPPPSGRVTEQFF
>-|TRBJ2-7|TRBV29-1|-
TGCAGCGTCCTCGGAGGCTCCTACGAGCAGTACTTC
CSVLGGSYEQYF
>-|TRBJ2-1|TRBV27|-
TGTGCCAGCAGTTTCAATTCCTACAATGAGCAGTTCTTC
CASSFNSYNEQFF
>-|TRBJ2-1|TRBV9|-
TGTGCCAGCAGCGCCACTGGGGGCAGCTCCTACAATGAGCAGTTCTTC
CASSATGGSSYNEQFF
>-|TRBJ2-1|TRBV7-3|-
TGTGCCAGCAGCCGTCCCGGGGGCGCAGCCTACAATGAGCAGTTCTTC
CASSRPGGAAYNEQFF
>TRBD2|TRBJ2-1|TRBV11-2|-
TGTGCCAGCAGCGCGGGACTAACAAGCTCCTACAATGAGCAGTTCTTC
CASSAGLTSSYNEQFF
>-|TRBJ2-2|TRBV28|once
TGTGCCAGCAGGCCTGCAGGCCACTTTGCGAACACCGGGGAGCTGTTTTTT
CASRPAGHFANTGELFF
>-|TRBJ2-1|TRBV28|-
TGTGCCAGCAATCACTACAGGCAACGGGAGTGGTTCTTC
CASNHYRQREWFF
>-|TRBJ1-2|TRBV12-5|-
TGTGCTAGTGGTTTCGAGGGATCCTATGGCTACACCTTC
CASGFEGSYGYTF
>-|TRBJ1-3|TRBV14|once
TGTGCCAGCAGCTCGACCTTGGAGGTTGGAAACACCATATATTTT
CASSSTLEVGNTIYF
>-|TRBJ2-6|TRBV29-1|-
TGCAGCGTTCGGACAGCCCTCGTAGGGGCCAACGTCCTGACTTTC
CSVRTALVGANVLTF
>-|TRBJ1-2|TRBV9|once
TGTGCCAGCAGCGCCGGGGATCTAGGGGTTGATGGCTACACCTTC
CASSAGDLGVDGYTF
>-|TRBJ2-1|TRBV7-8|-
TGTGCCAGCAGCGCTCGGAATGAGCAGTTCTTC
CASSARNEQFF
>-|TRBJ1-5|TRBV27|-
TGTGCCAGCAGATCCTCCGGGGGCGCTGGGCAGCCCCAGCATTTT
CASRSSGGAGQPQHF